This T cell receptor beta chain was recovered during a study of blood T cell repertoires in COVID-19. Whole-study context: Samples of COVID-19 (acute and convalescent) were obtained from the United States, Italy and Spain. Nucleic acid was either cDNA or gDNA, and it came from T cells, B-cell-depleted T cells, or PBMCs.

Trimming took off 4 bases at V and 4 bases at J, with 4 bases between the two ends. Germline V gene data show CDR1 as SGHNT and CDR2 as YENEEA. The CDR3 is made up of 12 amino acids. This clone was seen only a few times. Original methodology: Amplification of reference gene primers provided the estimated nucleated cell counts. Libraries were prepared by immunoSEQ multiplex PCR; TCRdb keeps only in-frame clonotypes and omits some of them. That table gives V, J and clone size, and the DNA gave D and trimming. The sample has 70,000 or so clones, 82% seen once; the top ten hold under 20%. The receptor's source is a human donor in a cohort sampled during active COVID-19. The material sequenced was peripheral blood. This chain links TRBV11-3 with TRBJ2-2; no reliable D call. This chain's CDR3 is CASSSSTGELFF. Here the CDR3 DNA reads TGTGCCAGCAGCTCTAGCACCGGGGAGCTGTTTTTT.